Following are 22 T cell receptor beta chains from one sample sequenced in a study of cytomegalovirus exposure and HLA in healthy donors. The study ran its PCR with 60 Vbeta and 13 Jbeta primers. Profiled with immunoSEQ multiplex PCR; TCRdb holds only in-frame clones, not every one. The profile covers about 160,000 clones, with roughly 84% appearing a single time and around 0.93% taken by the ten largest. Input material: PBMCs. The receptor set was obtained from a man aged 25 to 45 in good health and CMV-seronegative.

The chain couples TRBV6-4 to TRBJ2-3; 9 bases agree with TRBD1. The CDR3 is made up of 16 amino acids. The germline CDR1 and CDR2 sequences are MRHNA and SNTAGT. V trimming: 2 bases; J trimming: 1 base; junction bases outside the gene matches: 4. CDR3: CASSDGQGRGTDTQYF. The CDR3 DNA reads TGTGCCAGCAGTGACGGACAGGGGAGAGGCACAGATACGCAGTATTTT.

The chain links TRBV6-6 to TRBJ2-3, with 8 bases aligning to TRBD1. The CDR3 is 16 residues long. From germline, CDR1 is MNHNY and CDR2 SVGAGI (reference sequence). V shed 8 bases and J 2 bases; nucleotides not matched to a gene: 12. Here the CDR3 reads CASGIGQGTFTDTQYF. The DNA of the CDR3 is TGTGCCAGCGGAATCGGACAGGGAACATTCACAGATACGCAGTATTTT.

This chain uses TRBV14 with TRBJ2-7; weak D call: TRBD1 (6 bases). Between the trimmed V and J ends, which lost 2 bases and 4 bases, there was a span of 9 bases. The CDR3 is made up of 13 amino acids. The germline V gene encodes CDR1 SGHDN and CDR2 FVKESK. The CDR3 region has the DNA TGTGCCAGCAGCCAAACAGGGAGATACGAGCAGTACTTC. Translation gives CASSQTGRYEQYF.

The gene calls are TRBV27 and TRBJ2-7; a possible D gene is TRBD2 (5 bases). CDR3 length: 14 residues. Trimming cost V 6 bases and J 1 base, with 13 bases left between them. Germline lookup yields CDR1 MNHEY and CDR2 SMNVEV (reference sequence). CDR3 nucleotide sequence: TGTGCCAGCAGCCCGGACTTGGGGTCCTACGAGCAGTACTTC. Amino acid sequence: CASSPDLGSYEQYF.

This sequence joins TRBV2 and TRBJ2-5; 9 nucleotides line up with TRBD2. The CDR3 is made up of 16 amino acids. CDR1 is SNHLY and CDR2 is FYNNEI in the germline V gene. Unmatched junction bases numbered 10, after V lost 3 bases and J lost 5 bases. CDR3 region: CASSELSLAGSETQYF. CDR3 coding DNA: TGTGCCAGCAGTGAGTTGAGCCTAGCGGGATCGGAGACCCAGTACTTC.

The chain links TRBV19 to TRBJ1-1, with TRBD1 matching over 8 bases. The junction had 18 bases not matched to a gene; V was cut back by 10 bases and J by 11 bases. The CDR3 length is 14 residues. In germline, CDR1 is LNHDA, CDR2 SQIVND (reference sequence). The DNA of the CDR3 is TGTGCCACTCTTCGCTTAGGACAGGGATCTCGGGCTTTCTTT. Translation: CATLRLGQGSRAFF.

This chain connects TRBV4-1 to TRBJ2-3; possibly TRBD2 for D (7 bases). Germline assignment: CDR1 MGHRA and CDR2 YSYEKL. Trimming shortened V by 0 bases and J by 1 base, and 14 bases separated the two germline ends. CDR3 length: 17 residues. CDR3 protein: CASSQEGRGSGTDTQYF. The CDR3 nucleotides are TGCGCCAGCAGCCAAGAGGGGAGGGGGAGCGGCACAGATACGCAGTATTTT.

The rearrangement uses TRBV5-1 and TRBJ1-4, with TRBD1 identical over 7 bases. The length of the CDR3 is 15 residues. Germline CDR1 reads SGHRS; CDR2 reads YFSETQ. V dropped 3 bases and J dropped 3; count of bases not matched to a gene: 5. CDR3 bases: TGCGCCAGCAGCTGGGACAGTTTAGCTAATGAAAAACTGTTTTTT. Its protein is CASSWDSLANEKLFF.

V usage is TRBV5-4 and J usage is TRBJ2-5; D might be TRBD2 (5 bases). Trimming stripped 3 bases from V and 5 bases from J, with 20 bases between. The CDR3 spans 16 residues. Looked up from germline, CDR1 is SGHNT and CDR2 is YYREEE (reference sequence). This chain's CDR3 is CASSSDLQLVWETQYF. DNA of the CDR3: TGTGCCAGCAGCTCCGACCTTCAACTAGTCTGGGAGACCCAGTACTTC.

On this clone: Other DNA sequences in this sample translate to the same CDR3. The chain has TRBV19 and TRBJ2-1, with 10 bases lining up with TRBD1. J was trimmed by 6 bases and V by 5 bases; bases with no gene match: 4. Germline CDR1 reads LNHDA; CDR2 reads SQIVND (reference sequence). This CDR3 comprises 14 residues. Written as DNA, the CDR3 is TGTGCCAGTAGTGCATGGACAGGGGGCAATGAGCAGTTCTTC. Its translation is CASSAWTGGNEQFF. The full variable domain, rest sourced from reference TRBV19 and TRBJ2-1, is DGGITQSPKYLFRKEGQNVTLSCEQNLNHDAMYWYRQDPGQGLRLIYYSQIVNDFQKGDIAEGYSVSREKKESFPLTVTSAQKNPTAFYLCASSAWTGGNEQFFGPGTRLTVL.

The chain is built from TRBV5-1 and TRBJ1-2; possible D gene TRBD1, 6 bases. Germline V gives CDR1 SGHRS, CDR2 YFSETQ. The germline V and J ends were trimmed by 6 bases and 4 bases, with 13 bases remaining between them. This CDR3 contains 13 residues. The CDR3 DNA sequence: TGCGCCAGCACAAATGGGACACGCTATGGCTACACCTTC. Translating gives CASTNGTRYGYTF.

J is TRBJ1-1 and V is TRBV6-5; 9 bases align to TRBD1. The CDR3 sequence is 15 residues long. The germline gives CDR1 MNHEY, CDR2 SVGAGI. Trimming removed 6 bases from V and 3 bases from J; junction bases left unmatched: 8. CDR3 nucleotide sequence: TGTGCCAGCAGCCTTCAACAGGGGGCTGACACTGAAGCTTTCTTT. Translation: CASSLQQGADTEAFF.

The chain joins TRBV5-1 to TRBJ2-7, with D perhaps matching TRBD1 (7 bases). The germline V gene has CDR1 SGHRS and CDR2 YFSETQ. The CDR3 runs 18 residues. V was cut by 0 bases and J by 3 bases, with 22 bases left in between. CDR3 in DNA: TGCGCCAGCAGCTTGGCTCTCTCTGCCGGACAGGACTACTACGAGCAGTACTTC. This sequence encodes CASSLALSAGQDYYEQYF.

The sample holds a few counts of this clone. The genes are TRBV5-1 and TRBJ2-7; D is uncertain. V lost 0 bases, J lost 2 bases, and 12 bases lay in between. CDR1 SGHRS and CDR2 YFSETQ come from the germline V gene. The CDR3 totals 15 residues. Here the CDR3 DNA reads TGCGCCAGCAGCTTGGGACATCCTTCCCCCTACGAGCAGTACTTC. This sequence encodes CASSLGHPSPYEQYF.

This clone was recorded once. This chain connects TRBV27 to TRBJ2-6; a weak D match, TRBD2 (5 bases). This CDR3 is built from 16 residues. Trimming shortened V by 3 bases and J by 1 base, and 10 bases separated the two germline ends. Germline V gene lookup returns CDR1 MNHEY and CDR2 SMNVEV (reference sequence). The DNA for the CDR3 is TGTGCCAGCAGTTTTCTAGCTCAGTCTGGGGCCAACGTCCTGACTTTC. Its translation is CASSFLAQSGANVLTF. The variable domain in full, completed from reference TRBV27 and TRBJ2-6, reads EAQVTQNPRYLITVTGKKLTVTCSQNMNHEYMSWYRQDPGLGLRQIYYSMNVEVTDKGDVPEGYKVSRKEKRNFPLILESPSPNQTSLYFCASSFLAQSGANVLTFGAGSRLTVL.

This rearrangement joins TRBV11-2 to TRBJ2-2; D might be TRBD2 (5 bases). The CDR3 sequence is 15 residues long. The ends were cut back, 2 bases at V and 2 bases at J, with 9 bases in the middle. Per the germline V gene, CDR1 is SGHAT and CDR2 is FQNNGV. Written as DNA, the CDR3 is TGTGCCAGCAGCTTATATCGGGGAAACACCGGGGAGCTGTTTTTT. This encodes CASSLYRGNTGELFF.

This chain joins TRBV11-2 and TRBJ1-6, with D perhaps matching TRBD1 (6 bases). CDR3 length: 14 amino acids. Germline-derived CDR1 and CDR2 are SGHAT and FQNNGV. Trimming stripped 5 bases from V and 8 bases from J, with 13 bases between. The CDR3: CASSVTQGDSPLHF. The DNA of the CDR3 is TGTGCCAGCAGCGTTACACAGGGTGATTCACCCCTCCACTTT.

The gene calls are TRBV27 and TRBJ1-1, with D perhaps TRBD1 (6 bases). Germline values: CDR1 MNHEY, CDR2 SMNVEV (reference sequence). The CDR3 has 13 amino acids. The V end lost 3 bases, the J end lost 4 bases, and 9 bases lay between the germline ends. CDR3 in DNA: TGTGCCAGCAGTTTCAGGGGTGCCACTGAAGCTTTCTTT. It encodes CASSFRGATEAFF.

In this sample, this clone turned up once. V usage is TRBV27 and J usage is TRBJ2-2, with a tentative D call TRBD2 (6 bases). This CDR3 spans 16 amino acids. CDR1 MNHEY and CDR2 SMNVEV come from the germline V gene (reference sequence). V dropped 2 bases and J dropped 6 bases, with 16 bases sitting between them. The CDR3 sequence: CASSLLGGVASGELFF. DNA of the CDR3: TGTGCCAGCAGTTTACTCGGGGGAGTCGCCTCCGGGGAGCTGTTTTTT.

The chain carries TRBV18 and TRBJ2-5; TRBD1 agrees at 7 bases. Unmatched junction bases numbered 0, after V lost 2 bases and J lost 3 bases. Per the germline V gene, CDR1 is KGHSH and CDR2 is LQKENI. The length of the CDR3 is 13 residues. CDR3 in amino acids: CASSPGTEETQYF. The CDR3 DNA sequence: TGTGCCAGCTCACCAGGGACAGAAGAGACCCAGTACTTC.

The chain combines TRBV6-1 with TRBJ1-2, with TRBD1 as a possible D gene (6 bases). The CDR3 runs to 11 residues. Germline CDR1 reads MNHNS; CDR2 reads SASEGT. Trimming cost V 6 bases and J 9 bases, with 11 bases left between them. The CDR3 region has the DNA TGTGCCAGCAGGAAACAGGGTCGCTACACCTTC. This translates into CASRKQGRYTF.

The rearrangement uses TRBV4-1 and TRBJ2-5; D may be TRBD2 (6 bases). The germline CDR1 and CDR2 sequences are MGHRA and YSYEKL. The CDR3 has 15 residues. The V end lost 0 bases, the J end lost 5 bases, and 13 bases lay between the germline ends. CDR3 residues: CASSQDLSSGETQYF. CDR3 in DNA: TGCGCCAGCAGCCAAGATTTGTCCAGCGGGGAGACCCAGTACTTC.